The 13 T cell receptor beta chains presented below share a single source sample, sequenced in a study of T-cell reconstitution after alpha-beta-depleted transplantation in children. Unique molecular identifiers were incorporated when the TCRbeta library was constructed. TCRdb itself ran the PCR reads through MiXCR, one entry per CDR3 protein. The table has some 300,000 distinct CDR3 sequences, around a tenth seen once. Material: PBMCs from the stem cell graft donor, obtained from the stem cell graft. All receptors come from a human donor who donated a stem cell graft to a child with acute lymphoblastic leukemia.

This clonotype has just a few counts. CDR3 region: CASSLGQRLYGYTF. Here the CDR3 DNA reads TGTGCCAGCAGTTTGGGACAGCGCCTCTATGGCTACACCTTC. This chain uses TRBV12-3 or TRBV12-4 with TRBJ1-2; 7 bases align to TRBD1. V shed 3 bases, J shed 4 bases, and the junction held 5 bases outside the gene matches. The length of the CDR3 is 14 residues.

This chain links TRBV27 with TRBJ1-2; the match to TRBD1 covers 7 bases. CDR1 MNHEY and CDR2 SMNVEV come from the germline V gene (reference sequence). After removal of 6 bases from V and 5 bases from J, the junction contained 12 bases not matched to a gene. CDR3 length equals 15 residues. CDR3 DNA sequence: TGTGCCAGCAGCCTGACAGGGCAGGGGAAATATGGCTACACCTTC. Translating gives CASSLTGQGKYGYTF.

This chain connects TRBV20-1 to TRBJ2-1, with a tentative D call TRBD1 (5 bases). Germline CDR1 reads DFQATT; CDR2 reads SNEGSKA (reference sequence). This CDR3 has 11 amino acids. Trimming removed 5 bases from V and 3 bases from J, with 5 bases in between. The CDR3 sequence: CSADSYNEQFF. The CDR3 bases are TGCAGTGCTGACAGCTACAATGAGCAGTTCTTC.

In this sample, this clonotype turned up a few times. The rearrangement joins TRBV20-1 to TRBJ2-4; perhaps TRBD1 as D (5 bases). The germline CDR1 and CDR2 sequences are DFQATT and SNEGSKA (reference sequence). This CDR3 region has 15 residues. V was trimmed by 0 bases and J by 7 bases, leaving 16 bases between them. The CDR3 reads CSARDLGLGRNIQYF. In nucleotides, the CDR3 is TGCAGTGCTAGAGATCTGGGGCTCGGTAGGAACATTCAGTACTTC.

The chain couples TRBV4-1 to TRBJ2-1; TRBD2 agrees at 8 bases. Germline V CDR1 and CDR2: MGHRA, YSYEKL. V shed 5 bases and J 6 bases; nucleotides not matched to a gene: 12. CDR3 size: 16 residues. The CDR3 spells CASSTIGGALSNEQFF. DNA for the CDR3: TGCGCCAGCAGCACAATCGGGGGGGCCCTTAGCAATGAGCAGTTCTTC.

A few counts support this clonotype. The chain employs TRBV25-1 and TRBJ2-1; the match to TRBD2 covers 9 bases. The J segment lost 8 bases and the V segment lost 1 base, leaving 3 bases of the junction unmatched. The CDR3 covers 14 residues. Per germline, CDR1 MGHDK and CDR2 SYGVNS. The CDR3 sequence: CASSEWGGRDEQFF. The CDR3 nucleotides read TGTGCCAGCAGTGAATGGGGCGGGAGGGATGAGCAGTTCTTC.

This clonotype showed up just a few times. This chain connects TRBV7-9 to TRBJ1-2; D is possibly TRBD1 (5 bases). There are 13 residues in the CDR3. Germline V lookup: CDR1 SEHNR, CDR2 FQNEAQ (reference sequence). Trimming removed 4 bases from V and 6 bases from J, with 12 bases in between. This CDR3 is CASSSFPTDGYTF. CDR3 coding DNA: TGTGCCAGCAGCTCCTTCCCGACAGATGGCTACACCTTC.

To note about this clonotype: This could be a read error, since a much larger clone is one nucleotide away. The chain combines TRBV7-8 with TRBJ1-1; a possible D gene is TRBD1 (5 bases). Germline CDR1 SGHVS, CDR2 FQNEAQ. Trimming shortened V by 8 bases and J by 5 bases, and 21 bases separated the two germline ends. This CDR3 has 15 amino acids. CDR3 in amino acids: CASGLIGGPKTEAFF. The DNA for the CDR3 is TGTGCCAGCGGCCTGATCGGGGGACCCAAAACTGAAGCTTTCTTT.

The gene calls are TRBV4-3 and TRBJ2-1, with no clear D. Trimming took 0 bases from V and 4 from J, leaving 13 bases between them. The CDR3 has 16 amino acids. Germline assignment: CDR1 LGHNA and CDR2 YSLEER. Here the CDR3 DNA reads TGCGCCAGCAGCCAAGACGGAGCGAGTCATTACAATGAGCAGTTCTTC. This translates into CASSQDGASHYNEQFF.

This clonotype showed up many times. The CDR3 DNA is TGTGCCAGCAGTTTATCTGTTAAGGCGATCCGGGAGGGGGCCTACGAGCAGTACTTC. The encoded protein is CASSLSVKAIREGAYEQYF. The chain links TRBV28 to TRBJ2-7, with 8 bases fitting TRBD2. CDR3 length: 19 residues. Germline V gene data show CDR1 as MDHEN and CDR2 as SYDVKM. Trimming at V came to 1 base and at J to 2 bases, leaving 16 bases not matched to a gene. The variable domain in full, completed from reference TRBV28 and TRBJ2-7, reads DVKVTQSSRYLVKRTGEKVFLECVQDMDHENMFWYRQDPGLGLRLIYFSYDVKMKEKGDIPEGYSVSREKKERFSLILESASTNQTSMYLCASSLSVKAIREGAYEQYFGPGTRLTVT.

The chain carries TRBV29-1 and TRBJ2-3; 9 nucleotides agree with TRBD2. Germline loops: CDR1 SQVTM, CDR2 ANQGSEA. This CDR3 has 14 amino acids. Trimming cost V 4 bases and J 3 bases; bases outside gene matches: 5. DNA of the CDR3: TGCAGCGTTGTACTAGCGGGCAGAACAGATACGCAGTATTTT. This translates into CSVVLAGRTDTQYF.

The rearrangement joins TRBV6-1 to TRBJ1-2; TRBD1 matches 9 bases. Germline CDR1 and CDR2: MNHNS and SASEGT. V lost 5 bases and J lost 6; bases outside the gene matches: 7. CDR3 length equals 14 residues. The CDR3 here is CASSRDRVLDGYTF. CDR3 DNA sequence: TGTGCCAGCAGTCGGGACAGGGTTCTTGATGGCTACACCTTC.

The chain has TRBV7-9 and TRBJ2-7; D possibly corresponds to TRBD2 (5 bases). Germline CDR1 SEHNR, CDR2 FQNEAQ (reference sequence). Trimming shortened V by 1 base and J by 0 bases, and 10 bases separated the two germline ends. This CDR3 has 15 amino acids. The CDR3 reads CASSLVPGDSYEQYF. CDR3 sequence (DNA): TGTGCCAGCAGCTTAGTCCCCGGGGACTCCTACGAGCAGTACTTC.